This is a list of T cell receptor beta chains from one sample in a study of T-cell reconstitution after alpha-beta-depleted transplantation in children. TCRdb reanalysed the PCR reads using MiXCR and keeps one entry per CDR3 protein. The repertoire holds fewer than 1 million distinct CDR3 sequences, about 15% seen once, with roughly 5% in the top ten. The sample in question was PBMCs, mostly from graft donor cells, obtained 360 days after TCRalphabeta/CD19-depleted stem cell transplant. The source is a male patient younger than 18 who had a stem cell transplant for acute lymphoblastic leukemia, so the T cells may come from the graft donor. The CDR3 runs from the conserved cysteine through the conserved F or W. Fields, in order: J gene, CDR3 length, clone size, D gene, V gene, CDR3 protein, CDR3 DNA. A D gene is named only where the DNA matches it firmly. A clone size is listed for some rows: how often the clone was seen (once, few, many), or a class if it is expanded.

TRBJ1-1 | 12 | - | - | TRBV7-9 | CASSLDGFEAFF | TGTGCCAGCAGCCTGGACGGCTTTGAAGCTTTCTTT
TRBJ2-5 | 14 | few | TRBD2 | TRBV5-1 | CASTTPGLGETQYF | TGCGCCAGCACCACACCGGGACTAGGGGAGACCCAGTACTTC
TRBJ2-5 | 15 | few | - | TRBV7-6 | CASSTTRSIRGTQYF | TGTGCCAGCAGCACTACCCGCTCTATCCGAGGGACCCAGTACTTC
TRBJ1-1 | 13 | many | TRBD1 | TRBV6-1 | CASSPVDRGQAFF | TGTGCCAGCAGCCCGGTGGACAGGGGGCAAGCTTTCTTT
TRBJ2-1 | 17 | - | - | TRBV2 | CASSDRGLLPPYNEQFF | TGTGCCAGCAGTGACAGGGGACTTCTCCCCCCCTACAATGAGCAGTTCTTC
TRBJ2-7 | 14 | - | TRBD2 | TRBV7-2 | CASSLRTSTYEQYF | TGTGCCAGCAGCTTACGGACTAGTACCTACGAGCAGTACTTC
TRBJ1-6 | 13 | many | - | TRBV7-8 | CASSPGQDSPLHF | TGTGCCAGCAGCCCGGGACAAGATTCACCCCTCCACTTT
TRBJ2-7 | 16 | - | TRBD1 | TRBV6-1 | CASSDWWDRWLGEQYF | TGTGCCAGCAGTGATTGGTGGGACAGGTGGTTAGGCGAGCAGTACTTC
TRBJ1-2 | 15 | - | - | TRBV2 | CASRKLRELGRGYTF | TGTGCCAGCAGAAAACTTAGGGAGTTGGGGCGCGGCTACACCTTC
TRBJ2-5 | 15 | - | - | TRBV7-9 | CASTPDSGPKETQYF | TGTGCCAGCACCCCAGACTCCGGGCCGAAAGAGACCCAGTACTTC
TRBJ2-1 | 13 | - | - | TRBV5-1 | CASSPPNVNEQFF | TGCGCCAGCAGCCCCCCTAACGTAAATGAGCAGTTCTTC
TRBJ2-1 | 14 | - | TRBD1 | TRBV6-1 | CATTRDRANNEQFF | TGTGCCACGACCCGGGACAGGGCAAACAATGAGCAGTTCTTC
TRBJ1-5 | 15 | few | TRBD1 | TRBV6-5 | CASSSAGGRDQPQHF | TGTGCCAGCAGTTCCGCAGGGGGTCGGGATCAGCCCCAGCATTTT
TRBJ2-7 | 15 | - | TRBD2 | TRBV19 | CASSTAGGNPYEQYF | TGTGCCAGTAGTACTGCGGGAGGGAACCCCTACGAGCAGTACTTC
TRBJ2-1 | 14 | few | - | TRBV7-9 | CASSFQRADVEQFF | TGTGCCAGCAGCTTTCAGCGGGCCGACGTTGAGCAGTTCTTC
TRBJ2-5 | 13 | few | - | TRBV25-1 | CASAGTVQETQYF | TGTGCCAGCGCCGGGACCGTACAAGAGACCCAGTACTTC
TRBJ2-5 | 15 | few | - | TRBV7-3 | CASSPRPGAGETQYF | TGTGCCAGCAGCCCCCGTCCGGGAGCGGGAGAGACCCAGTACTTC
TRBJ2-3 | 16 | few | TRBD1 | TRBV9 | CASSPRGGTIMDTQYF | TGTGCCAGCAGCCCAAGAGGGGGCACGATCATGGATACGCAGTATTTT
TRBJ2-1 | 17 | - | TRBD2 | TRBV24-1 | CATGGTSGVSSYNEQFF | TGTGCCACGGGTGGGACTAGCGGGGTGAGCTCCTACAATGAGCAGTTCTTC
TRBJ2-7 | 13 | - | TRBD2 | TRBV10-3 | CAISGLAGDEQYF | TGTGCCATCAGTGGACTAGCGGGAGACGAGCAGTACTTC
TRBJ1-2 | 15 | - | - | TRBV11-2 | CASSFTASWDYGYTF | TGTGCCAGCAGCTTCACAGCCTCCTGGGACTATGGCTACACCTTC
TRBJ2-3 | 15 | few | - | TRBV9 | CASSRRGDYTDTQYF | TGTGCCAGCAGCCGTAGGGGGGACTACACAGATACGCAGTATTTT
TRBJ2-1 | 15 | few | - | TRBV2 | CASSAIGSSYNEQFF | TGTGCCAGCAGTGCAATCGGTAGCTCCTACAATGAGCAGTTCTTC
TRBJ2-1 | 16 | - | - | TRBV24-1 | CATSDLLGVIGDEQFF | TGTGCCACCAGTGATTTATTGGGCGTCATCGGCGATGAGCAGTTCTTC
TRBJ2-5 | 13 | - | TRBD2 | TRBV20-1 | CSAGTSLKETQYF | TGCAGTGCTGGGACTAGCCTCAAAGAGACCCAGTACTTC
TRBJ2-7 | 14 | few | TRBD1 | TRBV7-8 | CASRDGTGDYEQYF | TGTGCCAGCAGAGACGGGACAGGGGATTACGAGCAGTACTTC
TRBJ2-3 | 14 | few | - | TRBV20-1 | CSARRLRGTDTQYF | TGCAGTGCTAGAAGGCTTAGGGGCACAGATACGCAGTATTTT
TRBJ1-2 | 14 | - | TRBD1 | TRBV28 | CASSKTGWRDGYTF | TGTGCCAGCAGCAAGACAGGGTGGAGAGATGGCTACACCTTC
TRBJ2-5 | 16 | - | TRBD1 | TRBV7-9 | CASSHSRGLGQETQYF | TGTGCCAGCAGCCATTCCAGGGGGCTGGGCCAAGAGACCCAGTACTTC
TRBJ2-3 | 12 | few | - | TRBV6-6 | CASSEARLSLCF | TGTGCCAGCAGCGAGGCGCGCCTGAGCTTGTGTTTT
TRBJ2-7 | 14 | many | - | TRBV5-1 | CASCRALSSYEQYF | TGCGCCAGCTGCCGGGCATTAAGCTCCTACGAGCAGTACTTC
TRBJ2-7 | 13 | - | - | TRBV7-2 | CASSKRTAYEQYF | TGTGCCAGCAGCAAACGGACCGCCTACGAGCAGTACTTC
TRBJ2-1 | 11 | many | - | TRBV29-1 | CSVVAYNEQFF | TGCAGCGTTGTAGCCTACAATGAGCAGTTCTTC
TRBJ1-1 | 17 | - | - | TRBV4-1 | CASSQVSGYLLNTEAFF | TGCGCCAGCAGCCAAGTGTCGGGGTACCTCCTGAACACTGAAGCTTTCTTT
TRBJ1-5 | 17 | - | - | TRBV12-3/TRBV12-4 | CASSSNREGYGNQPQHF | TGTGCCAGTAGTTCGAACAGGGAAGGGTATGGCAATCAGCCCCAGCATTTT
TRBJ2-4 | 19 | few | TRBD1 | TRBV28 | CASSLLGQGLGPAKNIQYF | TGTGCCAGCAGTTTACTGGGACAGGGGCTTGGTCCGGCCAAAAACATTCAGTACTTC
TRBJ2-5 | 16 | few | TRBD2 | TRBV7-9 | CASSTLAGVVGETQYF | TGTGCCAGCAGCACTCTAGCGGGAGTGGTGGGGGAGACCCAGTACTTC
TRBJ2-7 | 15 | - | TRBD1 | TRBV7-9 | CASSTPGQGVNEQYF | TGTGCCAGCAGCACTCCGGGACAGGGGGTGAACGAGCAGTACTTC
TRBJ2-5 | 17 | - | TRBD2 | TRBV27 | CASSSTSGRIHQETQYF | TGTGCCAGCAGTTCGACTAGCGGGAGAATTCACCAAGAGACCCAGTACTTC
TRBJ1-1 | 16 | - | - | TRBV18 | CASSPIATGGNTEAFF | TGTGCCAGCTCACCTATCGCGACAGGAGGGAACACTGAAGCTTTCTTT
TRBJ2-7 | 13 | few | - | TRBV10-3 | CAISERGVYEQYF | TGTGCCATCAGTGAAAGGGGGGTTTACGAGCAGTACTTC
TRBJ2-7 | 16 | - | TRBD2 | TRBV27 | CASKRTGLAGSYEQYF | TGTGCCAGCAAACGCACGGGACTAGCGGGATCCTACGAGCAGTACTTC
TRBJ2-1 | 15 | few | - | TRBV27 | CASSLAGSLYNEQFF | TGTGCCAGCAGTTTGGCGGGGAGCCTATACAATGAGCAGTTCTTC
TRBJ2-7 | 16 | - | - | TRBV2 | CASSELEPSLSYEQYF | TGTGCCAGCAGTGAATTGGAACCCAGCCTCTCCTACGAGCAGTACTTC
TRBJ2-3 | 13 | few | - | TRBV7-9 | CASVTTNTDTQYF | TGTGCCAGCGTAACTACAAACACAGATACGCAGTATTTT
TRBJ1-6 | 17 | few | TRBD1 | TRBV12-3/TRBV12-4 | CASSLPPRTGANSPLHF | TGTGCCAGCAGTTTACCCCCGCGGACAGGGGCCAATTCACCCCTCCACTTT
TRBJ1-1 | 15 | many | TRBD1 | TRBV12-3/TRBV12-4 | CASSLTTGALTEAFF | TGTGCCAGCAGTTTGACCACAGGGGCGCTCACTGAAGCTTTCTTT
TRBJ2-7 | 12 | - | TRBD2 | TRBV5-1 | CASSAAGYEQYF | TGCGCCAGCAGCGCAGCGGGATACGAGCAGTACTTC
TRBJ1-5 | 15 | - | - | TRBV10-3 | CAISELRVSNQPQHF | TGTGCCATCAGTGAGTTACGGGTTAGCAATCAGCCCCAGCATTTT
TRBJ1-5 | 15 | - | - | TRBV5-6 | CASSLGYWSNQPQHF | TGTGCCAGCAGCTTGGGATACTGGAGCAATCAGCCCCAGCATTTT
TRBJ2-7 | 15 | - | - | TRBV9 | CASSVEGGRTYEQYF | TGTGCCAGCAGCGTAGAAGGGGGGCGGACCTACGAGCAGTACTTC
TRBJ1-2 | 14 | few | - | TRBV12-3/TRBV12-4 | CASSVGPQGYGYTF | TGTGCCAGCAGTGTCGGGCCCCAGGGCTATGGCTACACCTTC
TRBJ2-1 | 14 | few | - | TRBV20-1 | CSASLGPADNEQFF | TGCAGTGCTAGTCTTGGGCCGGCTGACAATGAGCAGTTCTTC